The table lists the clone carrying this T cell receptor (beta chain) with a count of one. The V segment lost 4 bases and the J segment 2 bases; nucleotides outside the gene matches: 6. Germline V gene sequence: CDR1 SGHRS, CDR2 YFSETQ. This CDR3 region has 15 residues. This record comes from a study of technical replicates of blood from a few donors. Sequencing was performed with immunoSEQ multiplex PCR; in TCRdb, only in-frame clones are kept and a portion is missing. The sample lists around 67,000 clones; nearly 97% were seen once. The sample taken for sequencing was T cells isolated from PBMCs. The clonotype comes from a human donor in good health. The chain combines TRBV5-1 with TRBJ2-5, with 9 bases lining up with TRBD1. CDR3 sequence reads: CASSLTGGGQETQYF. Written as DNA, the CDR3 is TGCGCCAGCAGCCTGACAGGGGGAGGGCAAGAGACCCAGTACTTC.